The 8 T cell receptor beta chains presented below share a single source sample, sequenced in a study of blood T cell repertoires in COVID-19. This table comes from immunoSEQ multiplex PCR, and its TCRdb copy is limited to in-frame clones, with some not included. This table has around 300,000 clones, around 86% appearing once. Input material: peripheral blood. The receptor set was obtained from a man aged 50-60 years with active or convalescent COVID-19.

V is TRBV19 and J is TRBJ2-3, with 7 bases matching TRBD1. CDR3 length: 16 residues. Germline V gene sequence: CDR1 LNHDA, CDR2 SQIVND (reference sequence). Trimming cost V 11 bases and J 0 bases; bases outside gene matches: 14. DNA for the CDR3: TGTGCCTCCTCCGGACAGGCACGAACTAGCACAGATACGCAGTATTTT. Its protein product is CASSGQARTSTDTQYF.

This clone was recorded once. V is TRBV19 and J is TRBJ1-4; a possible D gene is TRBD1 (5 bases). The CDR3 is 11 residues long. Germline loops: CDR1 LNHDA, CDR2 SQIVND (reference sequence). V dropped 5 bases and J dropped 10 bases, with 8 bases sitting between them. CDR3 region: CASSWRGKLFF. The CDR3 region has the DNA TGTGCCAGTAGTTGGAGGGGAAAACTGTTTTTT.

The V call is TRBV19, the J call TRBJ1-5; TRBD1 matches 8 bases. Germline-derived CDR1 and CDR2 are LNHDA and SQIVND (reference sequence). With V trimmed by 6 bases and J by 5 bases, 9 bases remained unmatched. The length of the CDR3 is 15 residues. The CDR3 protein is CASRYLSGGDQPQHF. The CDR3 nucleotides are TGTGCCAGTAGATATTTATCAGGGGGCGATCAGCCCCAGCATTTT.

This clone was seen just once. The chain has TRBV27 and TRBJ1-1; D might be TRBD1 (5 bases). The germline gives CDR1 MNHEY, CDR2 SMNVEV (reference sequence). The CDR3 loop spans 16 amino acids. Trimming stripped 4 bases from V and 1 base from J, with 16 bases between. The CDR3 sequence: CASSWGPGGPNTEAFF. CDR3 coding DNA: TGTGCCAGCAGTTGGGGCCCGGGGGGACCGAACACTGAAGCTTTCTTT.

The V gene is TRBV18, the J gene TRBJ1-4; D call uncertain. Per the germline V gene, CDR1 is KGHSH and CDR2 is LQKENI. V gave up 6 bases and J gave up 7 bases, with 12 bases separating them. The CDR3 length is 13 residues. CDR3 sequence (DNA): TGTGCCAGCTCGACCGGAGGGAGTGAAAAACTGTTTTTT. Protein product: CASSTGGSEKLFF. Full variable domain (rest looked up from reference TRBV18 and TRBJ1-4): NAGVMQNPRHLVRRRGQEARLRCSPMKGHSHVYWYRQLPEEGLKFMVYLQKENIIDESGMPKERFSAEFPKEGPSILRIQQVVRGDSAAYFCASSTGGSEKLFFGSGTQLSVL.

V is TRBV5-1 and J is TRBJ2-7; D not resolved. Germline values: CDR1 SGHRS, CDR2 YFSETQ. The V and J ends lost 0 bases and 0 bases respectively, with 7 bases between them. This CDR3 contains 14 residues. The CDR3 coding sequence is TGCGCCAGCAGCTTGGCCCCTTCCTCCTACGAGCAGTACTTC. It codes for CASSLAPSSYEQYF.

The chain couples TRBV5-1 to TRBJ1-6, with TRBD1 matching 11 bases. Germline trimming cut 3 bases from V and 0 bases from J; bases unmatched to any gene: 5. The CDR3 spans 18 residues. Looked up from germline, CDR1 is SGHRS and CDR2 is YFSETQ. The CDR3 reads CASSSGTGGPSYNSPLHF. Written as DNA, the CDR3 is TGCGCCAGCAGCTCCGGGACAGGGGGACCCTCCTATAATTCACCCCTCCACTTT.

J is TRBJ1-2 and V is TRBV5-8; TRBD1 aligns across 12 bases. The CDR3 runs to 15 residues. Germline values: CDR1 SGHTS, CDR2 YDEGEE. Trimming took 3 bases from V and 8 from J; bases not matched to a gene: 8. The CDR3 DNA reads as TGTGCCAGCAGCTCGATGGGACAGGGGGCGAAAGGCTACACCTTC. It codes for CASSSMGQGAKGYTF. Drawing the rest from reference TRBV5-8 and TRBJ1-2, the complete variable domain is EAGVTQSPTHLIKTRGQQATLRCSPISGHTSVYWYQQALGLGLQFLLWYDEGEERNRGNFPPRFSGRQFPNYSSELNVNALELEDSALYLCASSSMGQGAKGYTFGSGTRLTVV.